Sequencing of this T cell receptor (beta chain) was carried out in a study of blood T cell repertoires in COVID-19. Looking at the study overall: The origin of the acute and convalescent COVID-19 samples was the United States, Italy and Spain.

This CDR3 has 15 amino acids. The trim removed 6 bases at V and 4 bases at J, leaving 6 bases unmatched. Per germline, CDR1 MDHEN and CDR2 SYDVKM. This clone came up a few times. Authors' analysis steps: Estimation of nucleated cell counts was performed using reference gene primer amplification. Sequencing used immunoSEQ multiplex PCR; TCRdb keeps in-frame clones, though not all of them. V, J and clone size derive from that table, while D and trimming were established from the DNA sequence. The data hold 65,000 to 90,000 clones, with around 80% observed a single time. Input material: peripheral blood. The source is a woman at least 80 years old with acute or convalescent COVID-19. The rearrangement uses TRBV28 and TRBJ2-6, with TRBD1 matching over 7 bases. CDR3 nucleotide sequence: TGTGCCAGCAGAACAGGGGCGGCGGGGGCCAACGTCCTGACTTTC. This sequence encodes CASRTGAAGANVLTF.